The T cell receptor (beta chain) described here comes from a study of T-cell memory formation after mild COVID-19. MiXCR was run by TCRdb on the 5' RACE reads, yielding one entry per CDR3 protein. The sample shows about 610,000 distinct CDR3 sequences, roughly 17% of them seen only once. V lost 7 bases and J 2 bases, leaving 15 bases between the germline ends. Germline V gene lookup returns CDR1 MNHEY and CDR2 SVGEGT. This CDR3 is 16 amino acids long. The sequence derives from an adult woman who had mild COVID-19 (a few samples of this study predate the infection). Cell type and time point are not known. The sequenced sample consisted of PBMCs or a T cell subset sorted from them (not recorded which). This rearrangement joins TRBV6-2 or TRBV6-3 to TRBJ2-6; D is possibly TRBD1 or TRBD2 (7 bases each). This CDR3 reads CASTQGGSTGANVLTF. CDR3 sequence (DNA): TGTGCCAGCACCCAGGGGGGGAGCACTGGGGCCAACGTCCTGACTTTC.